These T cell receptor beta chains were read from a single sample in a study of OX40 agonist ivuxolimab in advanced cancers. Assay used: immunoSEQ multiplex PCR; TCRdb lists only in-frame clones, some missing. The sample records fewer than 75,000 clones, around 90% being singletons. The sample in question was CD4+ or CD8+ T cells sorted from blood, obtained in a trial of the OX40 agonist ivuxolimab. These receptors were obtained from an adult with an advanced solid tumor such as melanoma, head and neck, liver or kidney cancer. Both conserved end residues are part of each CDR3. A D gene is named only where the DNA matches it firmly. Clone size appears in some rows only: once, few, many, or a class for an expanded clone.

>TRBV7-2|TRBD1|.|TRBJ1-2
TGTGCCAGCAGCTCCGGACAGGGGGTAGGCTTAAGGAGTGGCTACACCTTC
CASSSGQGVGLRSGYTF
>TRBV11-2|.|.|TRBJ2-7
TGTGCCAGCAGCTTATTGGCAGGGTACGAGCAGTACTTC
CASSLLAGYEQYF
>TRBV9|.|.|TRBJ1-2
TGTGCCAGCAGCGTAGCTGCAGGGAGTATTGGAGGCTACACCTTC
CASSVAAGSIGGYTF
>TRBV5-1|.|.|TRBJ2-5
TGCGCCAGCAGCCACCCCCAAGAGACCCAGTACTTC
CASSHPQETQYF
>TRBV11-2|TRBD1|.|TRBJ2-5
TGTGCCAGTGGGACAGCCCAAGAGACCCAGTACTTC
CASGTAQETQYF
>TRBV19|TRBD2|.|TRBJ2-7
TGTGCCAGTAGCGAGGGGACTAGCGGATCCTACGAGCAGTACTTC
CASSEGTSGSYEQYF
>TRBV5-1|TRBD1|once|TRBJ1-2
TGCGCCAGCAGCACGGGACAGGGGGCCTATGGCTACACCTTC
CASSTGQGAYGYTF
>TRBV18|TRBD1|.|TRBJ2-5
TGTGCCAGCTCATCGGGACAGCAAGAGACCCAGTACTTC
CASSSGQQETQYF
>TRBV7-9|.|.|TRBJ2-1
TGTGCCAGCAGCTTGGATGTGACGATGGACAATGAGCAGTTCTTC
CASSLDVTMDNEQFF
>TRBV6-5|TRBD2|.|TRBJ2-1
TGTGCCAGCAGTTACCTACGAGCGGGAGGGCCCTATGAGCAGTTCTTC
CASSYLRAGGPYEQFF
>TRBV7-3|TRBD2|.|TRBJ2-5
TGTGCCAGCAGCTTAATGGGACTAGCGGCCGGGGGAGAGACCCAGTACTTC
CASSLMGLAAGGETQYF